The entry below gives a single T cell receptor beta chain sequence along with its context. The antigen is undetermined. The primer mix had 60 Vbeta and 13 Jbeta primers. Source study methods: Unique TCR beta chains totaled around 86 million in a later count, with approximately 10 million of them shared. This table comes from immunoSEQ multiplex PCR, and its TCRdb copy is limited to in-frame clones, with some not included. The DNA gave D and trimming, while V, J and clone size come from that table. Of more than 80,000 clones listed, about four fifths were seen once; the top ten hold under 4.5%. CDR1 and CDR2 (germline): SGHDT, YYEEEE. This CDR3 comprises 18 residues. V was clipped by 0 bases and J by 2 bases, with 20 bases between them. The source of the sample is a study of cytomegalovirus exposure and HLA in healthy donors. Turning to the study itself: Of all 400 or so donors who were genotyped, 81% belonged to the Caucasian-associated ancestry cluster.

The study's findings and limits: CMV serostatus was the only recorded immune exposure for donors. Later analysis suggested most CMV-associated TCR beta chains were HLA-restricted.

Material: PBMCs. This chain connects TRBV5-6 to TRBJ1-1, with a weak D call TRBD1 (6 bases). The sequence came from a female donor in good health and CMV-seropositive. The CDR3 coding sequence is TGTGCCAGCAGCTTGGTTTTCGTTTTGGGACAAGGTAACACTGAAGCTTTCTTT. It encodes CASSLVFVLGQGNTEAFF.